These T cell receptor beta chains were read from a single sample in a study of blood T cell repertoires in COVID-19. Repertoires were generated with immunoSEQ multiplex PCR, while TCRdb's copy carries only in-frame clones and drops some. The table records 100,000 or so clones, around 94% of them present only once. Sequenced: peripheral blood. The receptor source for this set is a woman aged 55-70 years with active COVID-19. The CDR3 runs from the conserved cysteine through the conserved F or W. A D gene is named only where the DNA matches it firmly. Size is omitted from some rows. Given values are once, few, many or a class for expanded clones.

v_call: TRBV20-1
j_call: TRBJ1-1
clone_size: NA
d_call: NA
cdr3_aa: CSGFGGVEAFF
cdr3_nt: TGCAGTGGGTTCGGGGGGGTTGAAGCTTTCTTT

v_call: TRBV2
j_call: TRBJ1-5
clone_size: NA
d_call: NA
cdr3_aa: CASSDRPGSSQPQHF
cdr3_nt: TGTGCCAGCAGTGACAGGCCAGGGTCGTCCCAGCCCCAGCATTTT

v_call: TRBV6-5
j_call: TRBJ1-1
clone_size: NA
d_call: NA
cdr3_aa: CASRIQGLAKVEAFF
cdr3_nt: TGTGCCAGCAGGATACAGGGTTTGGCCAAGGTTGAAGCTTTCTTT

v_call: TRBV7-8
j_call: TRBJ2-2
clone_size: few
d_call: TRBD2
cdr3_aa: CASSLTSGRPNTGELFF
cdr3_nt: TGTGCCAGCAGCTTAACGAGCGGGAGGCCGAACACCGGGGAGCTGTTTTTT

v_call: TRBV29-1
j_call: TRBJ1-2
clone_size: NA
d_call: NA
cdr3_aa: CSSQGNSGYTF
cdr3_nt: TGCAGCTCGCAGGGAAATTCTGGCTACACCTTC

v_call: TRBV27
j_call: TRBJ1-4
clone_size: NA
d_call: NA
cdr3_aa: CASSLSGPTGIGDGEKLFF
cdr3_nt: TGTGCCAGCAGTTTATCGGGTCCTACGGGAATCGGGGATGGTGAAAAACTGTTTTTT

v_call: TRBV7-9
j_call: TRBJ1-2
clone_size: NA
d_call: TRBD1
cdr3_aa: CASSPQGASYGYTF
cdr3_nt: TGTGCCAGCAGCCCCCAGGGGGCTAGCTATGGCTACACCTTC

v_call: TRBV6-5
j_call: TRBJ1-1
clone_size: NA
d_call: NA
cdr3_aa: CASSPSRVSNTEAFF
cdr3_nt: TGTGCCAGCAGTCCGAGTCGCGTCTCGAACACTGAAGCTTTCTTT

v_call: TRBV5-1
j_call: TRBJ2-2
clone_size: NA
d_call: NA
cdr3_aa: CASSPQGYTGELFF
cdr3_nt: TGCGCCAGCAGCCCTCAGGGGTACACCGGGGAGCTGTTTTTT

v_call: TRBV11-3
j_call: TRBJ1-1
clone_size: NA
d_call: NA
cdr3_aa: CASSLGQWTEAFF
cdr3_nt: TGTGCCAGCAGCTTAGGGCAATGGACTGAAGCTTTCTTT

v_call: TRBV10-3
j_call: TRBJ2-1
clone_size: NA
d_call: TRBD2
cdr3_aa: CAISVSGRGNEQFF
cdr3_nt: TGTGCCATCAGTGTGAGCGGGAGAGGCAATGAGCAGTTCTTC

v_call: TRBV28
j_call: TRBJ1-1
clone_size: NA
d_call: NA
cdr3_aa: CATYESGFLNTEAFF
cdr3_nt: TGTGCCACCTACGAATCAGGGTTTTTGAACACTGAAGCTTTCTTT

v_call: TRBV7-3
j_call: TRBJ2-1
clone_size: once
d_call: TRBD2
cdr3_aa: CASSPRASGRNNEQFF
cdr3_nt: TGTGCCAGCAGCCCCCGGGCTAGCGGGAGGAACAATGAGCAGTTCTTC

v_call: TRBV19
j_call: TRBJ1-1
clone_size: NA
d_call: TRBD1
cdr3_aa: CASSIQGAGTEAFF
cdr3_nt: TGTGCCAGTAGTATACAGGGGGCTGGGACTGAAGCTTTCTTT

v_call: TRBV6-4
j_call: TRBJ2-6
clone_size: NA
d_call: NA
cdr3_aa: CASIPGTMAGANVLTF
cdr3_nt: TGTGCCAGCATCCCCGGGACAATGGCTGGGGCCAACGTCCTGACTTTC

v_call: TRBV5-8
j_call: TRBJ1-2
clone_size: NA
d_call: NA
cdr3_aa: CASSLGQTRYGYTF
cdr3_nt: TGTGCCAGCAGCTTAGGACAGACCCGCTATGGCTACACCTTC

v_call: TRBV6-5
j_call: TRBJ1-1
clone_size: NA
d_call: NA
cdr3_aa: CASSQSGSEAFF
cdr3_nt: TGTGCCAGCAGCCAATCAGGATCTGAAGCTTTCTTT

v_call: TRBV12-5
j_call: TRBJ1-1
clone_size: once
d_call: NA
cdr3_aa: CASGLAGARSSEAFF
cdr3_nt: TGTGCTAGTGGTTTGGCAGGGGCGCGGAGTTCTGAAGCTTTCTTT

v_call: TRBV27
j_call: TRBJ2-3
clone_size: NA
d_call: TRBD2
cdr3_aa: CASSLRPPSGGAQSTDTQYF
cdr3_nt: TGTGCCAGCAGTTTAAGGCCCCCCAGCGGGGGGGCTCAGAGCACAGATACGCAGTATTTT

v_call: TRBV27
j_call: TRBJ1-2
clone_size: NA
d_call: TRBD1
cdr3_aa: CASSLTGQGGYTF
cdr3_nt: TGTGCCAGCAGTTTAACGGGACAGGGTGGCTACACCTTC

v_call: TRBV3-1/TRBV3-2
j_call: TRBJ2-7
clone_size: NA
d_call: NA
cdr3_aa: CASTLGPSSYEQYF
cdr3_nt: TGTGCCAGCACCCTAGGTCCCAGCTCCTACGAGCAGTACTTC

v_call: TRBV5-1
j_call: TRBJ1-1
clone_size: NA
d_call: NA
cdr3_aa: CASSLDSGDPRAFF
cdr3_nt: TGCGCCAGCAGCTTGGATAGCGGCGACCCGAGAGCTTTCTTT

v_call: TRBV5-1
j_call: TRBJ1-4
clone_size: NA
d_call: NA
cdr3_aa: CASSLGRQNEKLFF
cdr3_nt: TGCGCCAGCAGCTTGGGCAGACAAAATGAAAAACTGTTTTTT

v_call: TRBV7-8
j_call: TRBJ1-2
clone_size: NA
d_call: TRBD1
cdr3_aa: CASSLGRTGPNYGYTF
cdr3_nt: TGTGCCAGCAGCTTAGGCCGGACAGGGCCTAACTATGGCTACACCTTC

v_call: TRBV6-5
j_call: TRBJ2-1
clone_size: NA
d_call: TRBD2
cdr3_aa: CASSPSGRAAEQFF
cdr3_nt: TGTGCCAGCTCCCCTAGCGGGAGGGCCGCTGAGCAGTTCTTC

v_call: TRBV19
j_call: TRBJ2-3
clone_size: NA
d_call: TRBD2
cdr3_aa: CASSPLAGTDTQYF
cdr3_nt: TGTGCCAGTAGTCCCCTAGCGGGCACAGATACGCAGTATTTT

v_call: TRBV19
j_call: TRBJ2-5
clone_size: NA
d_call: TRBD2
cdr3_aa: CASSKSGGGIGETQYF
cdr3_nt: TGTGCCAGTAGTAAGAGCGGGGGGGGAATCGGAGAGACCCAGTACTTC

v_call: TRBV6-5
j_call: TRBJ1-4
clone_size: NA
d_call: NA
cdr3_aa: CASSGVREKLFF
cdr3_nt: TGTGCCAGCAGCGGGGTACGTGAAAAACTGTTTTTT

v_call: TRBV15
j_call: TRBJ2-6
clone_size: NA
d_call: NA
cdr3_aa: CATSSVSYSSGANVLTF
cdr3_nt: TGTGCCACCAGCAGTGTATCCTACAGCTCTGGGGCCAACGTCCTGACTTTC

v_call: TRBV4-1
j_call: TRBJ2-5
clone_size: NA
d_call: TRBD2
cdr3_aa: CASSHRQRGGQETQYF
cdr3_nt: TGCGCCAGCAGCCACCGACAACGGGGGGGCCAAGAGACCCAGTACTTC

v_call: TRBV6-5
j_call: TRBJ2-7
clone_size: NA
d_call: TRBD1
cdr3_aa: CASSYSGQGTYEQYF
cdr3_nt: TGTGCCAGCAGTTACTCGGGACAGGGTACCTACGAGCAGTACTTC

v_call: TRBV6-2/TRBV6-3
j_call: TRBJ2-7
clone_size: NA
d_call: NA
cdr3_aa: CASSYRITDLYEQYF
cdr3_nt: TGTGCCAGCAGTTATCGTATAACAGATCTCTACGAGCAGTACTTC

v_call: TRBV2
j_call: TRBJ1-6
clone_size: NA
d_call: TRBD1
cdr3_aa: CASSEEGAKNSPLHF
cdr3_nt: TGTGCCAGCAGTGAGGAGGGGGCGAAAAATTCACCCCTCCACTTT

v_call: TRBV29-1
j_call: TRBJ2-1
clone_size: NA
d_call: TRBD2
cdr3_aa: CSVEDPLLAGAPNEQFF
cdr3_nt: TGCAGCGTTGAAGATCCCCTTCTAGCGGGAGCTCCCAATGAGCAGTTCTTC

v_call: TRBV5-8
j_call: TRBJ2-5
clone_size: NA
d_call: NA
cdr3_aa: CASSLGLSSGEGQETQYF
cdr3_nt: TGTGCCAGCAGCTTGGGTTTGAGTTCGGGGGAAGGCCAAGAGACCCAGTACTTC

v_call: TRBV30
j_call: TRBJ1-4
clone_size: NA
d_call: NA
cdr3_aa: CAWSASIGKTNEKLFF
cdr3_nt: TGTGCCTGGAGTGCCTCCATTGGCAAAACTAATGAAAAACTGTTTTTT

v_call: TRBV7-2
j_call: TRBJ2-5
clone_size: NA
d_call: TRBD2
cdr3_aa: CASVLFRGDSAQYF
cdr3_nt: TGTGCCAGCGTTCTATTTCGGGGGGACTCGGCCCAGTACTTC

v_call: TRBV24-1
j_call: TRBJ2-7
clone_size: NA
d_call: NA
cdr3_aa: CATSLGGEDYEQYF
cdr3_nt: TGTGCCACCAGCCTAGGGGGTGAGGACTACGAGCAGTACTTC

v_call: TRBV3-1/TRBV3-2
j_call: TRBJ2-2
clone_size: NA
d_call: TRBD2
cdr3_aa: CASSPNGLADTGELFF
cdr3_nt: TGTGCCAGCAGCCCTAACGGACTAGCGGACACCGGGGAGCTGTTTTTT

v_call: TRBV18
j_call: TRBJ1-5
clone_size: NA
d_call: NA
cdr3_aa: CASSPRGGISNQPQHF
cdr3_nt: TGTGCCAGCTCACCACGGGGGGGGATTAGCAATCAGCCCCAGCATTTT

v_call: TRBV2
j_call: TRBJ1-5
clone_size: few
d_call: TRBD1
cdr3_aa: CASSGAGGSQPQHF
cdr3_nt: TGTGCCAGCAGTGGGGCAGGGGGCTCACAGCCCCAGCATTTT

v_call: TRBV28
j_call: TRBJ1-1
clone_size: NA
d_call: NA
cdr3_aa: CASSSLGSGTEAFF
cdr3_nt: TGTGCCAGCAGTTCCCTCGGTAGTGGCACTGAAGCTTTCTTT

v_call: TRBV4-1
j_call: TRBJ2-3
clone_size: NA
d_call: NA
cdr3_aa: CASRRGPTHTDTQYF
cdr3_nt: TGCGCCAGCAGAAGGGGCCCTACCCACACAGATACGCAGTATTTT

v_call: TRBV3-1/TRBV3-2
j_call: TRBJ1-1
clone_size: NA
d_call: NA
cdr3_aa: CASSRVGSTEAFF
cdr3_nt: TGTGCCAGCAGCCGCGTCGGGAGCACTGAAGCTTTCTTT

v_call: TRBV6-1
j_call: TRBJ1-3
clone_size: once
d_call: TRBD1
cdr3_aa: CASSERGQSGNTIYF
cdr3_nt: TGTGCCAGCAGTGAGCGGGGACAGTCTGGAAACACCATATATTTT

v_call: TRBV28
j_call: TRBJ1-2
clone_size: NA
d_call: NA
cdr3_aa: CASSPPLTGMGDYGYTF
cdr3_nt: TGTGCCAGCAGCCCCCCTCTCACAGGGATGGGAGACTATGGCTACACCTTC

v_call: TRBV4-1
j_call: TRBJ1-2
clone_size: NA
d_call: TRBD1
cdr3_aa: CASSQGQGAKYGYTF
cdr3_nt: TGCGCCAGCAGCCAAGGCCAGGGGGCAAAATATGGCTACACCTTC

v_call: TRBV29-1
j_call: TRBJ2-1
clone_size: NA
d_call: TRBD2
cdr3_aa: CSAGTGLAGVGSGQFF
cdr3_nt: TGCAGCGCCGGAACCGGACTAGCGGGAGTTGGATCGGGGCAGTTCTTC

v_call: TRBV12-5
j_call: TRBJ2-5
clone_size: NA
d_call: NA
cdr3_aa: CASGSDSRETQYF
cdr3_nt: TGTGCTAGTGGAAGTGACAGCCGAGAGACCCAGTACTTC

v_call: TRBV11-2
j_call: TRBJ2-3
clone_size: NA
d_call: TRBD2
cdr3_aa: CASSFGTSATYTQYF
cdr3_nt: TGTGCCAGCAGTTTTGGGACTAGCGCCACTTATACGCAGTATTTT

v_call: TRBV28
j_call: TRBJ1-4
clone_size: NA
d_call: NA
cdr3_aa: CASSLLGGGEKLFF
cdr3_nt: TGTGCCAGCAGTTTGCTGGGAGGTGGTGAAAAACTGTTTTTT

v_call: TRBV12-3/TRBV12-4
j_call: TRBJ2-7
clone_size: NA
d_call: NA
cdr3_aa: CASSWTDTYEQYF
cdr3_nt: TGTGCCAGCAGTTGGACAGATACCTACGAGCAGTACTTC

v_call: TRBV6-2/TRBV6-3
j_call: TRBJ1-2
clone_size: NA
d_call: NA
cdr3_aa: CASSPDGANYGYTF
cdr3_nt: TGTGCCAGCAGTCCCGACGGGGCTAACTATGGCTACACCTTC

v_call: TRBV7-8
j_call: TRBJ1-1
clone_size: NA
d_call: NA
cdr3_aa: CASSSRSYTEAFF
cdr3_nt: TGTGCCAGCAGCTCCCGGAGTTACACTGAAGCTTTCTTT

v_call: TRBV5-4
j_call: TRBJ2-7
clone_size: NA
d_call: TRBD1
cdr3_aa: CASSLGTGGDEQYF
cdr3_nt: TGTGCCAGCAGCTTGGGGACAGGGGGTGACGAGCAGTACTTC

v_call: TRBV7-2
j_call: TRBJ2-1
clone_size: NA
d_call: NA
cdr3_aa: CASSLFPGSVSEQFF
cdr3_nt: TGTGCCAGCAGCTTATTTCCGGGTTCTGTTAGCGAGCAGTTCTTC

v_call: TRBV7-8
j_call: TRBJ2-7
clone_size: NA
d_call: NA
cdr3_aa: CASSAQSEQYF
cdr3_nt: TGTGCCAGCAGCGCACAAAGCGAGCAGTACTTC